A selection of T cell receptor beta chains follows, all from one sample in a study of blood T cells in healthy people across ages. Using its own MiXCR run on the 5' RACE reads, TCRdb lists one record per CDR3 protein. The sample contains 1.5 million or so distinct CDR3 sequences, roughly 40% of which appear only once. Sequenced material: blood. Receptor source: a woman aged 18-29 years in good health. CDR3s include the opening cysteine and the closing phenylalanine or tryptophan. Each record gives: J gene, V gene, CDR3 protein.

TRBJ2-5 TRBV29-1 CSVETPFSGRLGQETQYF
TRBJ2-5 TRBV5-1 CASSRSGGGKENEQYF
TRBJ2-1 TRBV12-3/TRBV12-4 CASSPTGGRSYNEQFF
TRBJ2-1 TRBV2 CASSEAMSGSRAGEQFF
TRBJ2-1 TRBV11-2 CASSSLADQFF
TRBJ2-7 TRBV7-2 CASQLRASSKGQYF
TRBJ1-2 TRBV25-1 CASSGRLGRYGYTF
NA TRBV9 CASSPRTGMGYEQYF
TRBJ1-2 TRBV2 CASSEAEGASQGYTF
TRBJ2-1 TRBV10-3 CAISDNTGAYNEQFF
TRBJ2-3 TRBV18 CASSPGLESTDTQYF
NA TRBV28 CASSFGTSGGRETQYF
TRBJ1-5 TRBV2 CASSPGQEGGQPQHF
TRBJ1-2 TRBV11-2 CASSLVGNYGYTF
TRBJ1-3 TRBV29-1 CSGVRSGNTIYF
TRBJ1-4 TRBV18 CASSPPGDRINEKLFF
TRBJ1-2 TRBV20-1 CSARGREYGYTF
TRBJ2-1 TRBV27 CASSFPSGGGNEQFF
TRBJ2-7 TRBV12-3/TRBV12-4 CASSNIKRSGRASYEQYF
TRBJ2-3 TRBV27 CASSPGFGLAGDDTQYF
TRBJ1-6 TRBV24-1 CASPLGTRSPPHF
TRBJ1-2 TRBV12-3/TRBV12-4 CASSFTGGVLNGYTF
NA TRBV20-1 CSAHTSGGYNEQYF